This T cell receptor (beta chain) was documented in a study of cytomegalovirus exposure and HLA in healthy donors. The CDR3 length is 14 residues. CDR1 SEHNR and CDR2 FQNEAQ come from the germline V gene (reference sequence). It was with 60 Vbeta and 13 Jbeta primers that the PCR ran. The assay was immunoSEQ multiplex PCR, and TCRdb's table has in-frame clones only and misses some. This table holds some 100,000 clones, around 83% found once. Study-level points and caveats: The only immune exposure information that was available was CMV serostatus.

Comment on this clone: Antigen: not known. Germline and junction disagree at one end, which may indicate a read error.

The chain couples TRBV7-9 to TRBJ1-1; 10 bases are a match to TRBD1. The source is a woman aged 18 to 35 in good health and CMV-seronegative. The material sequenced was PBMCs. The CDR3 is CSSRDRGLNTEAFF. DNA for the CDR3: TGTTCCAGCAGAGACAGGGGGCTGAACACTGAAGCTTTCTTT.